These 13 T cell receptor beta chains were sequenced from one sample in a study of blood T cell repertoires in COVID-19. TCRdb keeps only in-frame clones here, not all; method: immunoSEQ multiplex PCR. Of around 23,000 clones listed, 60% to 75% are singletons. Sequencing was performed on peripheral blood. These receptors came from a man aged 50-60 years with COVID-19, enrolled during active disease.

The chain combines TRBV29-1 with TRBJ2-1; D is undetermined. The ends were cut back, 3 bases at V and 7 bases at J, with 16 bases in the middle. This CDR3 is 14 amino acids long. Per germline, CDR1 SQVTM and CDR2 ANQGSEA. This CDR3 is CSVDEPLTVNEQFF. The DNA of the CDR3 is TGCAGCGTTGACGAACCTCTCACGGTGAATGAGCAGTTCTTC.

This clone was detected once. The CDR3, as DNA: TGTGCCAGCAGTGAACCCTTTAGCTACGAGCAGTACTTC. This encodes CASSEPFSYEQYF. The rearrangement joins TRBV2 to TRBJ2-7; D ambiguous. The CDR3 is made up of 13 amino acids. V was pared by 2 bases and J by 3 bases, with 8 bases between. From germline, CDR1 is SNHLY and CDR2 FYNNEI. The full variable domain, its missing parts supplied by reference TRBV2 and TRBJ2-7, is EPEVTQTPSHQVTQMGQEVILRCVPISNHLYFYWYRQILGQKVEFLVSFYNNEISEKSEIFDDQFSVERPDGSNFTLKIRSTKLEDSAMYFCASSEPFSYEQYFGPGTRLTVT.

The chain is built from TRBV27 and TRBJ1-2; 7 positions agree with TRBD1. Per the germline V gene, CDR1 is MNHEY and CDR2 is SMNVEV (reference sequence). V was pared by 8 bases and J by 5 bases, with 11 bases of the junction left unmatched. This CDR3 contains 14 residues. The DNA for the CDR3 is TGTGCCAGCGGGCCGACAGGGAGGCGTTATGGCTACACCTTC. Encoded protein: CASGPTGRRYGYTF.

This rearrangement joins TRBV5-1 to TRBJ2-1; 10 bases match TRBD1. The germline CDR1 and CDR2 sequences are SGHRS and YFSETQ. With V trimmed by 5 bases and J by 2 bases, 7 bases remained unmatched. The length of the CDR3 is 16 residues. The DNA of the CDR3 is TGCGCCAGCAGGGAGGGACAGGGGAGGACCTACAATGAGCAGTTCTTC. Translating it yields CASREGQGRTYNEQFF.

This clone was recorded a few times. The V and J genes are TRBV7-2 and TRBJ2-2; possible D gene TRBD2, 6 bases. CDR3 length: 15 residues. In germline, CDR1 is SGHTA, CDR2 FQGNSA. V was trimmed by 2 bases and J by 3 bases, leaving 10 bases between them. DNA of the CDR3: TGTGCCAGCAGCTTAAGGTGGAGGGACACCGGGGAGCTGTTTTTT. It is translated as CASSLRWRDTGELFF.

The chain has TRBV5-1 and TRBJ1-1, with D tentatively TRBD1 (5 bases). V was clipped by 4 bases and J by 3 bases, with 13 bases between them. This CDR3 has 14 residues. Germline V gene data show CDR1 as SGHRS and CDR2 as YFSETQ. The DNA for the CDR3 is TGCGCCAGCAGCACGCAGGGTATTCACACTGAAGCTTTCTTT. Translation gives CASSTQGIHTEAFF.

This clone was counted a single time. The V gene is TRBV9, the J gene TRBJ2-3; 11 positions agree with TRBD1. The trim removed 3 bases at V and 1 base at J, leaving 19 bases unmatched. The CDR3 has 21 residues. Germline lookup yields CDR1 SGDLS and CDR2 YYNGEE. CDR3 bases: TGTGCCAGCAGCGCAGGGACAGGGGGAGCCCGACCCCCTCCCGGCACAGATACGCAGTATTTT. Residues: CASSAGTGGARPPPGTDTQYF.

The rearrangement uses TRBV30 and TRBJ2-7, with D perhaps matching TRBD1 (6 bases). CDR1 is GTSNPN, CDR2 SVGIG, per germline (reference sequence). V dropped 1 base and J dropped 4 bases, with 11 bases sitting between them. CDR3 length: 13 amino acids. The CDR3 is CAWSGQVIYEQYF. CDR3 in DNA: TGTGCCTGGAGTGGACAGGTAATTTACGAGCAGTACTTC.

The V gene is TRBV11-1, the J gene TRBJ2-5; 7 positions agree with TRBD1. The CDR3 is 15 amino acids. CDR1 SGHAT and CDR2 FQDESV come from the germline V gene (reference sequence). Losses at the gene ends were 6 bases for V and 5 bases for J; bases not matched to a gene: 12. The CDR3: CASSPQGHPGETQYF. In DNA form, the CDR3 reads TGTGCCAGCAGTCCACAGGGGCACCCGGGGGAGACCCAGTACTTC.

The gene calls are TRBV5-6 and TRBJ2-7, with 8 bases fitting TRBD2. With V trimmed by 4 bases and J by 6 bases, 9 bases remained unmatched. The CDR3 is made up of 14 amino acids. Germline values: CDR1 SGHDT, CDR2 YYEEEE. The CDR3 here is CASSPGTRLSEQYF. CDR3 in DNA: TGTGCCAGCAGCCCCGGGACTAGATTGTCCGAGCAGTACTTC.

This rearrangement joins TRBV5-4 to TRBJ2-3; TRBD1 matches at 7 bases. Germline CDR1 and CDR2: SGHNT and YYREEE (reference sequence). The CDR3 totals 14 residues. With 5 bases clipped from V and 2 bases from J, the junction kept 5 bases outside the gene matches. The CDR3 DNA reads TGTGCCAGCAGGGCCGGGACAGTCACAGATACGCAGTATTTT. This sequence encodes CASRAGTVTDTQYF.

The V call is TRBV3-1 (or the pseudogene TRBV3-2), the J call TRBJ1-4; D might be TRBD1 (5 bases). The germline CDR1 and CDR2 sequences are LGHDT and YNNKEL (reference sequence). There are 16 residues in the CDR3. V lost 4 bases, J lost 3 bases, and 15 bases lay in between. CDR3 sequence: CASSPQHAGPNEKLFF. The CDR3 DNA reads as TGTGCCAGCAGCCCTCAGCACGCAGGGCCTAATGAAAAACTGTTTTTT.

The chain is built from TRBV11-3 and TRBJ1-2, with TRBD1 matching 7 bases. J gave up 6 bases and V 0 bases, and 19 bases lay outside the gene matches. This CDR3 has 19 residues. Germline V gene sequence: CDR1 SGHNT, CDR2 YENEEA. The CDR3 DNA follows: TGTGCCAGCAGCTTAGATTTTTGGCAGGGGGAAAGAAAATTCGATGGCTACACCTTC. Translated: CASSLDFWQGERKFDGYTF.